A selection of T cell receptor beta chains follows, all from one sample in a study of cytomegalovirus exposure and HLA in healthy donors. Only in-frame clones appear in the TCRdb table, and some are missing; sequencing was by immunoSEQ multiplex PCR. The sample has 160,000 or so clones; 60% to 85% are singletons. The sample comprised PBMCs. These receptors were taken from a man aged 35 to 55 in good health and CMV-seronegative. The CDR3 runs from the conserved cysteine through the conserved F or W. A D gene is named only where the DNA matches it firmly. Clone size is given for some rows only: seen once, a few or many times, or a class if the clone is expanded.

>few|TRBV7-3|NA|TRBJ2-3
CASSLQASTDTQYF
TGTGCCAGCAGCCTTCAGGCGAGCACAGATACGCAGTATTTT
>NA|TRBV5-4|TRBD2|TRBJ2-5
CASSWASGSQETQYF
TGTGCCAGCAGCTGGGCTAGCGGGAGTCAGGAGACCCAGTACTTC
>NA|TRBV9|TRBD2|TRBJ2-7
CASSPGSGAAYEQYF
TGTGCCAGCAGCCCCGGGAGCGGGGCTGCCTACGAGCAGTACTTC
>NA|TRBV19|TRBD1|TRBJ2-1
CASSSRVGDSLFDEQFF
TGTGCCAGTAGTTCACGGGTGGGGGACAGTCTCTTCGATGAGCAGTTCTTC
>NA|TRBV30|NA|TRBJ2-1
CAWSRELWGSSYNEQFF
TGTGCCTGGAGTAGGGAGCTTTGGGGAAGCTCCTACAATGAGCAGTTCTTC
>NA|TRBV4-1|TRBD1|TRBJ2-2
CASSRADRGATGELFF
TGCGCCAGCAGCCGAGCCGACAGGGGGGCCACCGGGGAGCTGTTTTTT
>NA|TRBV19|TRBD1|TRBJ1-6
CASGGTVNSPLHF
TGTGCCAGTGGCGGGACAGTGAATTCACCCCTCCACTTT
>few|TRBV5-4|TRBD1|TRBJ2-7
CASSLGAGTGAAEQYF
TGTGCCAGCAGCTTGGGGGCCGGGACAGGGGCCGCTGAGCAGTACTTC
>NA|TRBV5-4|TRBD1|TRBJ1-5
CASSVDRASQPQHF
TGTGCCAGCAGCGTGGACAGGGCAAGTCAGCCCCAGCATTTT
>NA|TRBV21-1|NA|TRBJ1-1
CASSKVISRGALGTEAFF
TGTGCCAGCAGCAAAGTCATTTCAAGGGGCGCGTTGGGCACTGAAGCTTTCTTT
>NA|TRBV7-2|TRBD2|TRBJ2-5
CASSLDPGGLAGGQETQYF
TGTGCCAGCAGCTTAGATCCGGGCGGACTAGCGGGGGGACAAGAGACCCAGTACTTC
>NA|TRBV7-8|NA|TRBJ2-7
CASSLVGGGPYEQYF
TGTGCCAGCAGCTTAGTTGGGGGGGGCCCCTACGAGCAGTACTTC
>NA|TRBV30|TRBD2|TRBJ2-1
CAWSVQRGLAPLGFF
TGTGCCTGGAGTGTACAAAGGGGACTAGCACCGTTGGGGTTCTTC
>NA|TRBV19|NA|TRBJ2-7
CASRRHYYEQYF
TGTGCCAGTAGGCGGCACTACTACGAGCAGTACTTC
>NA|TRBV7-8|NA|TRBJ2-7
CAVMIRGSYEQYF
TGTGCCGTGATGATCAGGGGCTCCTACGAGCAGTACTTC
>once|TRBV6-6|TRBD1|TRBJ2-7
CASSSATGGSYEQYF
TGTGCCAGCAGTTCCGCGACAGGGGGCTCCTACGAGCAGTACTTC
>NA|TRBV18|NA|TRBJ2-7
CASSLDRSHEQYF
TGTGCCAGCTCACTCGACAGGTCCCACGAGCAGTACTTC
>NA|TRBV9|NA|TRBJ2-5
CASSVTSQETQYF
TGTGCCAGCAGCGTGACTAGTCAAGAGACCCAGTACTTC
>NA|TRBV19|NA|TRBJ1-2
CASSIGPGTGYGYTF
TGTGCCAGTAGTATTGGTCCAGGAACAGGGTATGGCTACACCTTC
>NA|TRBV5-5|TRBD1|TRBJ2-3
CASSSDRRTQYF
TGTGCCAGCAGCTCGGACAGGAGAACGCAGTATTTT
>NA|TRBV4-3|TRBD2|TRBJ2-7
CASSQDGASGSYEQYF
TGCGCCAGCAGCCAAGATGGGGCTAGCGGCTCCTACGAGCAGTACTTC
>once|TRBV10-3|TRBD2|TRBJ2-7
CAISRGDGPYEQYF
TGTGCCATCAGTCGGGGGGACGGTCCCTACGAGCAGTACTTC
>NA|TRBV19|TRBD1|TRBJ2-7
CASSPRDRRPYEQYF
TGTGCCAGTAGTCCCCGGGACAGGAGACCCTACGAGCAGTACTTC
>NA|TRBV4-1|TRBD1|TRBJ1-1
CASSRQTGANTEAFF
TGCGCCAGCAGCCGACAGACAGGGGCGAACACTGAAGCTTTCTTT